These T cell receptor beta chains were read from a single sample in a study of blood T cell repertoires in COVID-19. Measured with immunoSEQ multiplex PCR; TCRdb has only the in-frame clones, and not every one. This table holds roughly 390,000 clones, around 84% found once. The sequencing sample was made of peripheral blood. Receptors were obtained from a woman under 30 with acute or convalescent COVID-19. Each CDR3 is given with its conserved first and last residue. A D gene is named only where the DNA matches it firmly.

cdr3_nt cdr3_aa d_call j_call v_call cdr3_length
TGTGCCAGCAGCCCGCTCCTAGCGGGGGTCGAGACCCAGTACTTC CASSPLLAGVETQYF TRBD2 TRBJ2-5 TRBV14 15
TGTGCCAGCAGCCCAAATAGCAATCAGCCCCAGCATTTT CASSPNSNQPQHF . TRBJ1-5 TRBV11-2 13
TGTGCCAGCAGCAGGGGACTAGCGTTCAATGAGCAGTTCTTC CASSRGLAFNEQFF TRBD2 TRBJ2-1 TRBV7-9 14
TGTGCCAGCAGCGAAAAAGGGTCTCAGAGGGCTGAAGCTTTCTTT CASSEKGSQRAEAFF . TRBJ1-1 TRBV7-9 15
TGCGCCAGCAGCTTCCTCGGAAGACACCTTAACTATGGCTACACCTTC CASSFLGRHLNYGYTF . TRBJ1-2 TRBV5-1 16
TGTGCCAGCAGCCGGAGCGGGGGGGCTGGAAACACCATATATTTT CASSRSGGAGNTIYF . TRBJ1-3 TRBV7-2 15
TGTGCCAGCTCACCACCGGACGGGGTGAGGGAAAAACTGTTTTTT CASSPPDGVREKLFF . TRBJ1-4 TRBV18 15
TGTGCCAGCAGTGAAAGGGGGCGCGATGGTCAGCCCCAGCATTTT CASSERGRDGQPQHF TRBD1 TRBJ1-5 TRBV2 15
TGTGCCAGCAGCGGACAGGGAGGCAATCAGCCCCAGCATTTT CASSGQGGNQPQHF TRBD1 TRBJ1-5 TRBV6-6 14
TGTGCCAGCAGCTTAGGAGTAGGGGACACCGGGGAGCTGTTTTTT CASSLGVGDTGELFF . TRBJ2-2 TRBV7-9 15
TGTGCCAGCAGCTTACAGGGTCCATTCACCTCTGGGGCCAACGTCCTGACTTTC CASSLQGPFTSGANVLTF . TRBJ2-6 TRBV27 18
TGTGCCAGCAGTATAGGGGCTGGGGGCAATCAGCCCCAGCATTTT CASSIGAGGNQPQHF . TRBJ1-5 TRBV27 15
TGCGCCAGCAGCCCCGTTCCGCGGGGGTCTAATGAAAAACTGTTTTTT CASSPVPRGSNEKLFF . TRBJ1-4 TRBV4-1 16
TGTGCCAGCAGTCCCTACCCTAGCGGGAGTTTATACGAGCAGTACTTC CASSPYPSGSLYEQYF TRBD2 TRBJ2-7 TRBV27 16
TGTGCCAGTAGTACCCTAGGGGCAGGGGGCAGCAATCAGCCCCAGCATTTT CASSTLGAGGSNQPQHF TRBD1 TRBJ1-5 TRBV19 17
TGTGCCAGCAGCATCCCCAGGGTCGAAGCTTTCTTT CASSIPRVEAFF . TRBJ1-1 TRBV5-5 12